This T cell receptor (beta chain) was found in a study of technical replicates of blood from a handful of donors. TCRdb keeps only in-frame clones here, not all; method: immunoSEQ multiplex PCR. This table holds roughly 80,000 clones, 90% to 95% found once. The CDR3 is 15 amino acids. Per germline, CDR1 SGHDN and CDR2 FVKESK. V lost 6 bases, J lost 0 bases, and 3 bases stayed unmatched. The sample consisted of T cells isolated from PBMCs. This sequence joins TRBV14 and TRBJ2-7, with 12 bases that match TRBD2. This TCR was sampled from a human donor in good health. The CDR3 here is CASSTSGRHSYEQYF. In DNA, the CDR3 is TGTGCCAGCAGTACTAGCGGGAGGCACTCCTACGAGCAGTACTTC.